These 5 T cell receptor beta chains share one sample of origin, sequenced in a study of early T cells in non-severe SARS-CoV-2 infection. Each CDR3 protein gets one entry after TCRdb re-called the 5' RACE reads with MiXCR. The sample has around 44,000 distinct CDR3 sequences; 7.7% are singletons. Sequenced material: whole blood. The receptors come from an adult who was a healthcare worker with PCR-confirmed SARS-CoV-2 infection or an uninfected control (not recorded which).

In this sample, this clonotype turned up a few times. CDR3 in amino acids: CASSLVGTANTEAFF. CDR3 DNA sequence: TGTGCCAGCAGCTTAGTAGGGACCGCGAACACTGAAGCTTTCTTT. This sequence joins TRBV7-9 and TRBJ1-1, with a tentative D call TRBD1 (5 bases). The CDR3 runs to 15 residues. Trimming stripped 1 base from V and 1 base from J, with 10 bases between. Per germline, CDR1 SEHNR and CDR2 FQNEAQ (reference sequence).

This clonotype has only a few counts. The chain is built from TRBV18 and TRBJ1-5; perhaps TRBD1 as D (5 bases). This CDR3 has 17 amino acids. Germline values: CDR1 KGHSH, CDR2 LQKENI. V was pared by 2 bases and J by 0 bases, with 14 bases between. CDR3 in DNA: TGTGCCAGCTCACCAAAGGGGCTAGGGGATAGCAATCAGCCCCAGCATTTT. It yields the protein CASSPKGLGDSNQPQHF.

This clonotype was recorded a few times. The chain links TRBV9 to TRBJ2-2; TRBD2 matches 8 bases. The CDR3 has 17 amino acids. V dropped 1 base and J dropped 4; count of bases not matched to a gene: 9. Germline V gene data show CDR1 as SGDLS and CDR2 as YYNGEE. CDR3 nucleotide sequence: TGTGCCAGCAGCGTACTAAGCGGGGGTCTTCTCACCGGGGAGCTGTTTTTT. It is translated as CASSVLSGGLLTGELFF.

This clonotype occurred a few times. CDR3 DNA: TGTGCCAGTAGTCCCCCCCAGCGGGGGGCCAAGGAGACCCAGTACTTC. It codes for CASSPPQRGAKETQYF. The rearrangement links TRBV19 to TRBJ2-5; 9 bases agree with TRBD2. This CDR3 is 16 amino acids long. Germline lookup yields CDR1 LNHDA and CDR2 SQIVND (reference sequence). After removal of 5 bases from V and 5 bases from J, the junction contained 12 bases not matched to a gene.

This clonotype was seen at least ten times. The V and J genes are TRBV28 and TRBJ2-7, with unresolved D. Trimming took 7 bases from V and 3 from J, leaving 13 bases between them. The CDR3 totals 13 residues. In germline, CDR1 is MDHEN, CDR2 SYDVKM. CDR3: CASTKGRNYEQYF. The CDR3 DNA reads as TGTGCCAGCACCAAGGGCAGAAACTACGAGCAGTACTTC. Full variable domain (remainder filled in from reference TRBV28 and TRBJ2-7): DVKVTQSSRYLVKRTGEKVFLECVQDMDHENMFWYRQDPGLGLRLIYFSYDVKMKEKGDIPEGYSVSREKKERFSLILESASTNQTSMYLCASTKGRNYEQYFGPGTRLTVT.